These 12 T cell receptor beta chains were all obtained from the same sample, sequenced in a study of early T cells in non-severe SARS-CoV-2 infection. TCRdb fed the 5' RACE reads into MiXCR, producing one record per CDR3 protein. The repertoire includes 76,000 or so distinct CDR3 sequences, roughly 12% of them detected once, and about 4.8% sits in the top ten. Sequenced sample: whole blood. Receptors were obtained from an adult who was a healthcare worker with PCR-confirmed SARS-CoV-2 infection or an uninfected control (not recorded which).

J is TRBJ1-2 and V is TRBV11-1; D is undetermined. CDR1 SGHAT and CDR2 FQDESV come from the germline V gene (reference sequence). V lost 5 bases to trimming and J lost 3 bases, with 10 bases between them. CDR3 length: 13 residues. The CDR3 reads CASSLTEDYGYTF. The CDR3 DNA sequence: TGTGCCAGCAGCCTCACAGAAGACTATGGCTACACCTTC.

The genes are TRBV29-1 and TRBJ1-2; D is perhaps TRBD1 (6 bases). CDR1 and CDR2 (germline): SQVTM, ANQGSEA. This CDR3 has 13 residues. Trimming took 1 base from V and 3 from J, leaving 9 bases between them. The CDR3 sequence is CSVEGAGDYGYTF. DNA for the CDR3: TGCAGCGTTGAAGGGGCAGGGGACTATGGCTACACCTTC.

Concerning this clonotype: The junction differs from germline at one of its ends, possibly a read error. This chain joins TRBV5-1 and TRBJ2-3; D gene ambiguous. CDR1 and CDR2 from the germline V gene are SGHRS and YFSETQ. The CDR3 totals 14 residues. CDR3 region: CASSLNLGTDTQYF. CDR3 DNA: TGCGCCAGCAGCTTGAACCTGGGCACGGATACGCAGTATTTT.

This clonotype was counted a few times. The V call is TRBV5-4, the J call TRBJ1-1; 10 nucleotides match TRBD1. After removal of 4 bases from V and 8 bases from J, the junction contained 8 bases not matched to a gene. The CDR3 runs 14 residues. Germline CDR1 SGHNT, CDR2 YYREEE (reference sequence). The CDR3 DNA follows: TGTGCCAGCAGCCGGGACAGGGGAGGATTGGAAGCTTTCTTT. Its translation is CASSRDRGGLEAFF. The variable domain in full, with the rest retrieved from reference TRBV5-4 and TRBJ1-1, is ETGVTQSPTHLIKTRGQQVTLRCSSQSGHNTVSWYQQALGQGPQFIFQYYREEENGRGNFPPRFSGLQFPNYSSELNVNALELDDSALYLCASSRDRGGLEAFFGQGTRLTVV.

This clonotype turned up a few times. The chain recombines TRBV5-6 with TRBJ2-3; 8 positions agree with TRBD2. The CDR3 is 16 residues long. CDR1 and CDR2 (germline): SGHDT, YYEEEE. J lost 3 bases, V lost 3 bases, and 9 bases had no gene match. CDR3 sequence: CASSWRGGGMTDTQYF. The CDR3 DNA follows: TGTGCCAGCAGCTGGAGAGGCGGGGGGATGACAGATACGCAGTATTTT.

As DNA, the CDR3 is TGTGCCAGCAGTTACGGGCAGAGCTACGAGCAGTACTTC. Its translation: CASSYGQSYEQYF. The chain combines TRBV6-2 or TRBV6-3 with TRBJ2-7; D unresolved. This CDR3 has 13 residues. The germline V gene encodes CDR1 MNHEY and CDR2 SVGEGT. V was clipped by 2 bases and J by 3 bases, with 8 bases between them.

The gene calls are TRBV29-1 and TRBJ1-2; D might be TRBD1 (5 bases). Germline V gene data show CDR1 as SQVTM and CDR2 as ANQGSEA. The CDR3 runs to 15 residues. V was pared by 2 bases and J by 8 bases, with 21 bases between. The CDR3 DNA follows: TGCAGCGTTGAACGCGTTCCGCAGGGATTTGACGGCTACACCTTC. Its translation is CSVERVPQGFDGYTF.

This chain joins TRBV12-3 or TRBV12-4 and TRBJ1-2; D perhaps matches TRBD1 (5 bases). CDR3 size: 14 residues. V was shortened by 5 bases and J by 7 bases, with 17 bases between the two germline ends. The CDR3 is CASSESASRGGYTF. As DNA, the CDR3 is TGTGCCAGCAGTGAAAGTGCGTCAAGGGGTGGCTACACCTTC.

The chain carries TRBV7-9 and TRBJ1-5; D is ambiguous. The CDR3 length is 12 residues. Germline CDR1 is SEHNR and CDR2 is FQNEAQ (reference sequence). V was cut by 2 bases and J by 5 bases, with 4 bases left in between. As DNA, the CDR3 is TGTGCCAGCAGCTTACCCTATCAGCCCCAGCATTTT. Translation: CASSLPYQPQHF.

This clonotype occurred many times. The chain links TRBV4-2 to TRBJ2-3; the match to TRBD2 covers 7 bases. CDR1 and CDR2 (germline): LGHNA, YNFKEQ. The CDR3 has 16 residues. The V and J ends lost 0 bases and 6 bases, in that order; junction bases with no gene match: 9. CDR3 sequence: CASSQDQRGPRDTQYF. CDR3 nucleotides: TGTGCCAGCAGCCAAGACCAGCGGGGCCCTCGGGATACGCAGTATTTT.

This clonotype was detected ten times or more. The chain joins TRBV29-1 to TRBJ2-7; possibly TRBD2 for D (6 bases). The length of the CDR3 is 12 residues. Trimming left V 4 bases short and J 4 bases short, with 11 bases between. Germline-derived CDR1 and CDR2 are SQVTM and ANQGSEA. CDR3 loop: CSVGGRGYEQYF. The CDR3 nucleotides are TGCAGCGTTGGCGGGCGGGGATACGAGCAGTACTTC.

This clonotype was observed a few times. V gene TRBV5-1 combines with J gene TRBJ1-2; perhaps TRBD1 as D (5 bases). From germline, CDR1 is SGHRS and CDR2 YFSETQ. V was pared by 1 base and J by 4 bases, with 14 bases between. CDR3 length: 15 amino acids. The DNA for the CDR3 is TGCGCCAGCAGCTTGAACAGGCAGGGAGGCTATGGCTACACCTTC. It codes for CASSLNRQGGYGYTF.